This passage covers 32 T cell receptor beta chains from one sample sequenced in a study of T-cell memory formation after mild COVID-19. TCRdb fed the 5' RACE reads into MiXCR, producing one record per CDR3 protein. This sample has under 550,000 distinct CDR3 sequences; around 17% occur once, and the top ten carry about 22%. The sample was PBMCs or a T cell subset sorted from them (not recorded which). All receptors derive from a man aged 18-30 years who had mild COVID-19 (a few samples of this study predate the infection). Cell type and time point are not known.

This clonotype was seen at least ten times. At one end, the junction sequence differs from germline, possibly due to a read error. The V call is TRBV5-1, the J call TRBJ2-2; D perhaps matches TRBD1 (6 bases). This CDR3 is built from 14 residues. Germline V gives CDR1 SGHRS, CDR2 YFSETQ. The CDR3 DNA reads TGTGCCAGCAGCTTACAGGGAAACACCGGGGAGCTGTTTTTT. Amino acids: CASSLQGNTGELFF. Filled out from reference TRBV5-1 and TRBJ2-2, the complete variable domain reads KAGVTQTPRYLIKTRGQQVTLSCSPISGHRSVSWYQQTPGQGLQFLFEYFSETQRNKGNFPGRFSGRQFSNSRSEMNVSTLELGDSALYLCASSLQGNTGELFFGEGSRLTVL.

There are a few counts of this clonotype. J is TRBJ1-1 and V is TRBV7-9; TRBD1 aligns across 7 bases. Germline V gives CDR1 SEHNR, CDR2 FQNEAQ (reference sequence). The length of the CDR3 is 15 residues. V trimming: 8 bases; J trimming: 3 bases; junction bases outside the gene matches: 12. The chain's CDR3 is CASRDSLRSDTEAFF. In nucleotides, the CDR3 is TGTGCCAGCCGGGACAGCCTTCGTTCGGACACTGAAGCTTTCTTT.

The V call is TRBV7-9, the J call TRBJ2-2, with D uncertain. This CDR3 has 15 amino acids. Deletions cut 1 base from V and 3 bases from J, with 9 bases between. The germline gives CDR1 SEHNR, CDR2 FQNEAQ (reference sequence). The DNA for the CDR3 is TGTGCCAGCAGCTTAGGGCAGCCAGACACCGGGGAGCTGTTTTTT. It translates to CASSLGQPDTGELFF.

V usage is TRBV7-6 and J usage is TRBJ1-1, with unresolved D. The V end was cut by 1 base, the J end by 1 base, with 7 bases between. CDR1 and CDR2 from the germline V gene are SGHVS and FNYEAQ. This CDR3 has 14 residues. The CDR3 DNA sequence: TGTGCCAGCAGCTTAGACCCCGAGAACACTGAAGCTTTCTTT. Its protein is CASSLDPENTEAFF.

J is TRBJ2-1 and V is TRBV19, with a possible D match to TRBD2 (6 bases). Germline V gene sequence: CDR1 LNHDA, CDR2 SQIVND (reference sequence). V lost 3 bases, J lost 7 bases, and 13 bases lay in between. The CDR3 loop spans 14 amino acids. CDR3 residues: CASSIWDSSNEQFF. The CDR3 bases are TGTGCCAGTAGTATTTGGGACTCCTCTAATGAGCAGTTCTTC.

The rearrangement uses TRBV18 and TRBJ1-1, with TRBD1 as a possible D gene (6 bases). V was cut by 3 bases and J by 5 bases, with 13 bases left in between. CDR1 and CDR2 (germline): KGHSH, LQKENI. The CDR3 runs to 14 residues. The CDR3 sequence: CASSPEPGTTEAFF. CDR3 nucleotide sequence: TGTGCCAGCTCACCCGAGCCAGGGACAACTGAAGCTTTCTTT.

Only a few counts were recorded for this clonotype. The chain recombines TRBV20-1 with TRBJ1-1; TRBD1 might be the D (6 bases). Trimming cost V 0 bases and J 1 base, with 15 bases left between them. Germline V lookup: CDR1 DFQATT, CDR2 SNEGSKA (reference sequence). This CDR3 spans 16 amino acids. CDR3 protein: CSARDSLQGPNTEAFF. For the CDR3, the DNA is TGCAGTGCTAGAGATTCACTACAGGGACCGAACACTGAAGCTTTCTTT.

CDR3 sequence: CASRQGISTGELFF. The CDR3 DNA follows: TGCGCCAGCCGTCAGGGAATTTCAACCGGGGAGCTGTTTTTT. The rearrangement links TRBV5-1 to TRBJ2-2, with D maybe TRBD1 (5 bases). The CDR3 runs to 14 residues. Trimming left V 7 bases short and J 5 bases short, with 15 bases between. CDR1 SGHRS and CDR2 YFSETQ come from the germline V gene.

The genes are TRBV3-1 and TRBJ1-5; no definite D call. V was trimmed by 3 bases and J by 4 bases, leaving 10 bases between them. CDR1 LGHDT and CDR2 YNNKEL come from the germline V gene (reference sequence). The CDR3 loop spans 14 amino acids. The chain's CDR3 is CASSQRHGNQPQHF. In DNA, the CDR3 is TGTGCCAGCAGCCAGAGACACGGGAATCAGCCCCAGCATTTT.

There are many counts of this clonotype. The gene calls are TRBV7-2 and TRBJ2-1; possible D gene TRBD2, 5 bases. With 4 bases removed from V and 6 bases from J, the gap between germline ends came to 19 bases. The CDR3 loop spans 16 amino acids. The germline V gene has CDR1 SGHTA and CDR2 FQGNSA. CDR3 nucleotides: TGTGCCAGCAGCTCAACTAGGAGACTCTTGGCCAATGAGCAGTTCTTC. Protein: CASSSTRRLLANEQFF.

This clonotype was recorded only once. The CDR3 loop is CSVEDSTNTEAFF. The CDR3 DNA sequence: TGCAGCGTTGAAGACAGCACGAACACTGAAGCTTTCTTT. This chain links TRBV29-1 with TRBJ1-1; D unresolved. The CDR3 loop spans 13 amino acids. V was cut by 0 bases and J by 1 base, with 6 bases left in between. Germline-derived CDR1 and CDR2 are SQVTM and ANQGSEA. The entire variable domain, with the rest obtained from reference TRBV29-1 and TRBJ1-1, is as follows: SAVISQKPSRDICQRGTSLTIQCQVDSQVTMMFWYRQQPGQSLTLIATANQGSEATYESGFVIDKFPISRPNLTFSTLTVSNMSPEDSSIYLCSVEDSTNTEAFFGQGTRLTVV.

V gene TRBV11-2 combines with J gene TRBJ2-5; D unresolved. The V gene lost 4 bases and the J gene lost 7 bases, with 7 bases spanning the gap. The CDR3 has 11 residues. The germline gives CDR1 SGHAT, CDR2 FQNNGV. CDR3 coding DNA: TGTGCCAGCAGCTCTGGGCGGACCCAGTACTTC. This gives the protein CASSSGRTQYF.

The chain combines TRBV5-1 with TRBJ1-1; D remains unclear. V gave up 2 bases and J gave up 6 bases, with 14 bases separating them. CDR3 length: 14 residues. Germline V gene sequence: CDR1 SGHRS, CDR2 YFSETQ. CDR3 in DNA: TGCGCCAGCAGCTTAATAGGGTCTCTGTCTGAAGCTTTCTTT. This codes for CASSLIGSLSEAFF. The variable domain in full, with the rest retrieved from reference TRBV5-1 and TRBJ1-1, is KAGVTQTPRYLIKTRGQQVTLSCSPISGHRSVSWYQQTPGQGLQFLFEYFSETQRNKGNFPGRFSGRQFSNSRSEMNVSTLELGDSALYLCASSLIGSLSEAFFGQGTRLTVV.

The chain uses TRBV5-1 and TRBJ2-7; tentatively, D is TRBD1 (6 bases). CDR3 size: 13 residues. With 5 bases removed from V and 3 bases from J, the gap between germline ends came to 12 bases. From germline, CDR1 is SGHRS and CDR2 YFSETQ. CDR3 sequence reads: CASRAGVGYEQYF. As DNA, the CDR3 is TGCGCCAGCAGAGCAGGGGTTGGCTACGAGCAGTACTTC. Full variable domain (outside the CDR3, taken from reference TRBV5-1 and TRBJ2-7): KAGVTQTPRYLIKTRGQQVTLSCSPISGHRSVSWYQQTPGQGLQFLFEYFSETQRNKGNFPGRFSGRQFSNSRSEMNVSTLELGDSALYLCASRAGVGYEQYFGPGTRLTVT.

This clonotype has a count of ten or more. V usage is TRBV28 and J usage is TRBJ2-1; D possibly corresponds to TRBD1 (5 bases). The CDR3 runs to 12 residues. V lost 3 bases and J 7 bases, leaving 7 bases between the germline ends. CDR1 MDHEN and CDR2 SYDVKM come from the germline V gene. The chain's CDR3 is CASSFQGNEQFF. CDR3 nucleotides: TGTGCCAGCAGTTTTCAGGGAAATGAGCAGTTCTTC.

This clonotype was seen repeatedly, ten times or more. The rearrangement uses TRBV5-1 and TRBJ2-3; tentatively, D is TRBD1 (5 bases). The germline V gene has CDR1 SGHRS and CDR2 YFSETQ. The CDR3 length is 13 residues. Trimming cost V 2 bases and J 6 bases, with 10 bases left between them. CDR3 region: CASSFTGHDTQYF. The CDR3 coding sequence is TGCGCCAGCAGCTTTACCGGACATGATACGCAGTATTTT.

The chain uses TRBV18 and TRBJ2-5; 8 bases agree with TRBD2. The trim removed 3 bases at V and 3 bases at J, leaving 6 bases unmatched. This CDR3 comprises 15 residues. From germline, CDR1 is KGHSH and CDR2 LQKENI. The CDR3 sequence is CASSPLSGAEETQYF. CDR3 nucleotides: TGTGCCAGCTCACCCCTTAGCGGGGCCGAAGAGACCCAGTACTTC.

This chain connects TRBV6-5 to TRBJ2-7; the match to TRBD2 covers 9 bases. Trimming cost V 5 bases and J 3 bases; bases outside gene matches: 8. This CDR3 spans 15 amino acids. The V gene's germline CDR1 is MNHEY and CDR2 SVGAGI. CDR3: CASSRSSSGSYEQYV. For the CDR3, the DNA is TGTGCCAGCAGTCGTTCCAGTAGCGGGAGCTACGAGCAGTACGTC.

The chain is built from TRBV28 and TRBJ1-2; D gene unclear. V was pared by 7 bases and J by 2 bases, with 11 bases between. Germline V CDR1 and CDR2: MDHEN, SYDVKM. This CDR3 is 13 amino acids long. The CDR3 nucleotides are TGTGCCAGCACACCCCCGGGGAACTATGGCTACACCTTC. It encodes CASTPPGNYGYTF.

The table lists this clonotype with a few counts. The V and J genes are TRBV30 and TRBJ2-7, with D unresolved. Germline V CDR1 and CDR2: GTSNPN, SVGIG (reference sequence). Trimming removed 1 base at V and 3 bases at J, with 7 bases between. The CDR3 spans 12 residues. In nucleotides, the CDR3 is TGTGCCTGGAGTGAGCCTCACTACGAGCAGTACTTC. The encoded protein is CAWSEPHYEQYF.

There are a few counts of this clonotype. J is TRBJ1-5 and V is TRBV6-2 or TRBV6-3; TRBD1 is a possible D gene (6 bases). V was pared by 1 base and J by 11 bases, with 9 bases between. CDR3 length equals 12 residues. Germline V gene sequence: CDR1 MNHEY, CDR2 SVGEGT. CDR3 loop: CASSYLQGTQHF. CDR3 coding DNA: TGTGCCAGCAGTTACTTACAGGGAACCCAGCATTTT.

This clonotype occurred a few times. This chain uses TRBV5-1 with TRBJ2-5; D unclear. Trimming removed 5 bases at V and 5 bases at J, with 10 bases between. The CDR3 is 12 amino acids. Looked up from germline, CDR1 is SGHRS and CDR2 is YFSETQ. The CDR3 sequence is CASSRLFETQYF. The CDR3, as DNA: TGCGCCAGCAGTAGGTTATTTGAGACCCAGTACTTC.

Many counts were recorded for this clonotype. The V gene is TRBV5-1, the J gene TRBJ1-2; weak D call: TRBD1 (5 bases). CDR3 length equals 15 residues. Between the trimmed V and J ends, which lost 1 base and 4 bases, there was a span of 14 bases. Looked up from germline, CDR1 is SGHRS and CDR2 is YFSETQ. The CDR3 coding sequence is TGCGCCAGCAGCTTGCTTGAGGAGGGGAGCTATGGCTACACCTTC. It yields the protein CASSLLEEGSYGYTF. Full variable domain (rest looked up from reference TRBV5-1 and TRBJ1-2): KAGVTQTPRYLIKTRGQQVTLSCSPISGHRSVSWYQQTPGQGLQFLFEYFSETQRNKGNFPGRFSGRQFSNSRSEMNVSTLELGDSALYLCASSLLEEGSYGYTFGSGTRLTVV.

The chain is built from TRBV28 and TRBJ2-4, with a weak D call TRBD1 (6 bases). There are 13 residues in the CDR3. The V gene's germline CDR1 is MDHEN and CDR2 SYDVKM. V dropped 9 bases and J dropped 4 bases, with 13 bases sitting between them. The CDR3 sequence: CASMTGVKNIQYF. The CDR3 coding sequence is TGTGCCAGTATGACAGGAGTTAAAAACATTCAGTACTTC.

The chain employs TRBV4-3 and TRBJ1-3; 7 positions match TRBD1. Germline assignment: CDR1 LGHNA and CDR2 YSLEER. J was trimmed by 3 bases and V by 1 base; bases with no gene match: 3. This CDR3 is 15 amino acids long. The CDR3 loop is CASSQATGFGNTIYF. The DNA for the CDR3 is TGCGCCAGCAGCCAAGCGACAGGGTTTGGAAACACCATATATTTT.

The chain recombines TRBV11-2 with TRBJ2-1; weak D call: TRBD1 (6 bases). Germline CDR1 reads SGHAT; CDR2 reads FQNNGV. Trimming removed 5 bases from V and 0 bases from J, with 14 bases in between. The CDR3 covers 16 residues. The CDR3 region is CASSRGHLSSYNEQFF. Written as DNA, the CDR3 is TGTGCCAGCAGCCGGGGACATTTGAGCTCCTACAATGAGCAGTTCTTC.

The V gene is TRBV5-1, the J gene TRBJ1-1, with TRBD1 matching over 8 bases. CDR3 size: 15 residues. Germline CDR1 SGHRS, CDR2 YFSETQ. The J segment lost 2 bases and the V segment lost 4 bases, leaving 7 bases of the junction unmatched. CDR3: CASSPRTGSNTEAFF. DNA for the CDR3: TGCGCCAGCAGCCCCCGGACAGGGTCTAACACTGAAGCTTTCTTT.

The CDR3 here is CASSLRSGVGETQYF. CDR3 coding DNA: TGTGCCAGCAGCTTAAGGAGCGGGGTGGGGGAGACCCAGTACTTC. V usage is TRBV7-2 and J usage is TRBJ2-5; 7 bases agree with TRBD2. Looked up from germline, CDR1 is SGHTA and CDR2 is FQGNSA. CDR3 length: 15 amino acids. Trimming took 2 bases from V and 5 from J; bases not matched to a gene: 8.

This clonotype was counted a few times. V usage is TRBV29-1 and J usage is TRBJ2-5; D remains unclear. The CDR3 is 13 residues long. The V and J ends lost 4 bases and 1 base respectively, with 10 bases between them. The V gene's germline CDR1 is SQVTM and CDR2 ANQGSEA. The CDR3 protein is CSVAGPLQETQYF. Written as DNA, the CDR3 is TGCAGCGTTGCTGGCCCCCTCCAAGAGACCCAGTACTTC.

This CDR3 is CASTPRAGDTEAFF. The CDR3 coding sequence is TGTGCCAGCACCCCTAGGGCCGGGGACACTGAAGCTTTCTTT. V usage is TRBV7-9 and J usage is TRBJ1-1, with D hard to call. The germline CDR1 and CDR2 sequences are SEHNR and FQNEAQ (reference sequence). This CDR3 region has 14 residues. V was clipped by 7 bases and J by 3 bases, with 15 bases between them.

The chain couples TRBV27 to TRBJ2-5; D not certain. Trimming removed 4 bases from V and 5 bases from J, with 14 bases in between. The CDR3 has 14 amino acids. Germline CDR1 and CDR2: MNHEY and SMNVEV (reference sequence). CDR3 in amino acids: CASSSARTPETQYF. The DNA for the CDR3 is TGTGCCAGCAGTTCCGCTAGGACCCCGGAGACCCAGTACTTC.

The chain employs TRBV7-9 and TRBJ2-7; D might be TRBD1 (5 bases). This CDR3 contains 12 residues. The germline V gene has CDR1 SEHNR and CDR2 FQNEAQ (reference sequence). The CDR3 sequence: CDSSHDDQGQYV. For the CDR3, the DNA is TGTGACAGCAGCCACGACGATCAGGGGCAGTACGTC.